Following are 12 T cell receptor beta chains from one sample sequenced in a study of T cell responses to AZD1222 COVID-19 vaccine. The table came from immunoSEQ multiplex PCR; TCRdb's copy has only in-frame clones and leaves some out. The table lists 130,000 to 150,000 clones, about 90% of them singletons. The sample was peripheral blood, taken on day 0 of MenACWY control vaccination. The origin of the receptors is an adult in good health.

This clone was counted at least ten times. The chain carries TRBV11-2 and TRBJ1-1; maybe TRBD1 (5 bases). This CDR3 contains 15 residues. With 5 bases removed from V and 2 bases from J, the gap between germline ends came to 15 bases. CDR1 is SGHAT, CDR2 FQNNGV, per germline. For the CDR3, the DNA is TGTGCCAGCAGCCTAACCGTGGGGGGAAACACTGAAGCTTTCTTT. Translating it yields CASSLTVGGNTEAFF.

This chain links TRBV19 with TRBJ1-1, with unresolved D. Trimming removed 3 bases at V and 1 base at J, with 6 bases between. Germline values: CDR1 LNHDA, CDR2 SQIVND (reference sequence). The CDR3 length is 13 residues. CDR3 bases: TGTGCCAGTAGTATTGGGCCGAACACTGAAGCTTTCTTT. The encoded protein is CASSIGPNTEAFF.

V gene TRBV7-2 combines with J gene TRBJ1-6, with no clear D. Germline lookup yields CDR1 SGHTA and CDR2 FQGNSA. The CDR3 runs to 13 residues. Between the trimmed V and J ends, which lost 5 bases and 4 bases, there was a span of 6 bases. The CDR3 region has the DNA TGTGCCAGCAGCAGCGAATATAATTCACCCCTCCACTTT. Amino acid sequence: CASSSEYNSPLHF.

The chain is built from TRBV30 and TRBJ1-3; 10 bases line up with TRBD1. The V gene's germline CDR1 is GTSNPN and CDR2 SVGIG (reference sequence). The CDR3 contains 13 residues. The chain's CDR3 is CAGDRGLGNTIYF. CDR3 coding DNA: TGTGCGGGGGACAGGGGATTAGGAAACACCATATATTTT.

The CDR3 protein is CAICGQGYTF. The CDR3 nucleotides are TGTGCCATTTGCGGTCAAGGCTACACCTTC. The rearrangement uses TRBV14 and TRBJ1-2; D is unclear. CDR1 SGHDN and CDR2 FVKESK come from the germline V gene. The CDR3 is 10 residues long. Between the trimmed V and J ends, which lost 10 bases and 8 bases, there was a span of 11 bases.

The V gene is TRBV6-5, the J gene TRBJ1-2, with D perhaps matching TRBD1 (5 bases). V lost 6 bases and J 5 bases, leaving 10 bases between the germline ends. The CDR3 covers 12 residues. CDR1 and CDR2 (germline): MNHEY, SVGAGI. The CDR3 region has the DNA TGTGCCAGCAGCCCACGGGGGTATGGCTACACCTTC. Amino acids: CASSPRGYGYTF.

The chain has TRBV18 and TRBJ2-2; TRBD1 might be the D (6 bases). The V gene lost 3 bases and the J gene lost 5 bases, with 16 bases spanning the gap. Germline V CDR1 and CDR2: KGHSH, LQKENI. This CDR3 is 16 amino acids long. CDR3 loop: CASSPPGTWGTGELFF. The CDR3, as DNA: TGTGCCAGCTCACCCCCCGGGACATGGGGGACCGGGGAGCTGTTTTTT. Variable domain in full (rest from reference TRBV18 and TRBJ2-2): NAGVMQNPRHLVRRRGQEARLRCSPMKGHSHVYWYRQLPEEGLKFMVYLQKENIIDESGMPKERFSAEFPKEGPSILRIQQVVRGDSAAYFCASSPPGTWGTGELFFGEGSRLTVL.

V usage is TRBV7-3 and J usage is TRBJ2-1, with 11 bases identical to TRBD2. The CDR3 has 15 amino acids. Germline assignment: CDR1 SGHTA and CDR2 FQGTGA. Germline trimming cut 6 bases from V and 12 bases from J; bases unmatched to any gene: 13. CDR3 sequence: CASRSGTSGLQGQFF. The CDR3 coding sequence is TGTGCCAGCAGGTCTGGGACTAGCGGACTACAGGGGCAGTTCTTC.

V is TRBV24-1 and J is TRBJ2-5; 8 bases agree with TRBD2. The length of the CDR3 is 15 residues. The V gene's germline CDR1 is KGHDR and CDR2 SFDVKD. V dropped 3 bases and J dropped 4; count of bases not matched to a gene: 6. CDR3 nucleotide sequence: TGTGCCACCAGTGATCCTGGGGCGGGAGGAGAGACCCAGTACTTC. It yields the protein CATSDPGAGGETQYF.

This clone was counted once. The chain recombines TRBV7-2 with TRBJ2-1; 7 positions match TRBD2. Germline V gene lookup returns CDR1 SGHTA and CDR2 FQGNSA. Unmatched junction bases numbered 6, after V lost 5 bases and J lost 8 bases. This CDR3 is 13 amino acids long. The CDR3 nucleotides read TGTGCCAGCAGCCTACCGGGACTACATGAGCAGTTCTTC. This translates into CASSLPGLHEQFF. Full variable domain (rest looked up from reference TRBV7-2 and TRBJ2-1): GAGVSQSPSNKVTEKGKDVELRCDPISGHTALYWYRQSLGQGLEFLIYFQGNSAPDKSGLPSDRFSAERTGGSVSTLTIQRTQQEDSAVYLCASSLPGLHEQFFGPGTRLTVL.

The chain joins TRBV30 to TRBJ2-6, with 10 bases identical to TRBD1. This CDR3 region has 17 residues. The V segment lost 4 bases and the J segment 8 bases; nucleotides outside the gene matches: 14. From germline, CDR1 is GTSNPN and CDR2 SVGIG (reference sequence). The DNA for the CDR3 is TGTGCCTGGACCCGGGACAGGGGCCTCGGGTGGACCAACGTCCTGACTTTC. This codes for CAWTRDRGLGWTNVLTF.

The chain combines TRBV19 with TRBJ1-2; D gene ambiguous. Germline loops: CDR1 LNHDA, CDR2 SQIVND (reference sequence). Trimming shortened V by 5 bases and J by 3 bases, and 10 bases separated the two germline ends. The CDR3 contains 13 residues. The CDR3 region is CASSSSIHYGYTF. The CDR3 DNA follows: TGTGCCAGTAGTTCCTCCATCCACTATGGCTACACCTTC.